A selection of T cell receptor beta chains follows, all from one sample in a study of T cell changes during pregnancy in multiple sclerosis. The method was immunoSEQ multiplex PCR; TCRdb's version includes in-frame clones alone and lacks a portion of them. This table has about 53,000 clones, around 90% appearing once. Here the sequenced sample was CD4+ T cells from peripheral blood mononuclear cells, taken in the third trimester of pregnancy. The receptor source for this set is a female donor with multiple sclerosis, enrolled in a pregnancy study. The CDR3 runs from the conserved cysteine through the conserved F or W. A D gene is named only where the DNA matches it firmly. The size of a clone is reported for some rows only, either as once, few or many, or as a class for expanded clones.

cdr3_nt: TGTGCCAGCAGTGGGAGGGTTTACGAAAAACTGTTTTTT
cdr3_aa: CASSGRVYEKLFF
v_call: TRBV7-9
j_call: TRBJ1-4
d_call: .
clone_size: .

cdr3_nt: TGTGCCAGCAGCTTATGGGTGGGGAGGGGGGATGAAAAACTGTTTTTT
cdr3_aa: CASSLWVGRGDEKLFF
v_call: TRBV7-3
j_call: TRBJ1-4
d_call: .
clone_size: .

cdr3_nt: TGTGCCAGCAGGCCCATGGGGAGCTCCTATAATTCACCCCTCCACTTT
cdr3_aa: CASRPMGSSYNSPLHF
v_call: TRBV28
j_call: TRBJ1-6
d_call: .
clone_size: .

cdr3_nt: TGTGCCACCAGCAGAGCGACAGGTTTGAACACTGAAGCTTTCTTT
cdr3_aa: CATSRATGLNTEAFF
v_call: TRBV15
j_call: TRBJ1-1
d_call: .
clone_size: .

cdr3_nt: TGTGCCAGCAGTTTAGTTTTTGGACTAGCGGGGAACAATGAGCAGTTCTTC
cdr3_aa: CASSLVFGLAGNNEQFF
v_call: TRBV27
j_call: TRBJ2-1
d_call: TRBD2
clone_size: .

cdr3_nt: TGTGCCAGCAGCATGACAGGGGGGAACTATGGCTACACCTTC
cdr3_aa: CASSMTGGNYGYTF
v_call: TRBV5-4
j_call: TRBJ1-2
d_call: TRBD1
clone_size: .

cdr3_nt: TGTGCCACAAGACAGGTTGATAACTCCTATAATTCACCCCTCCACTTT
cdr3_aa: CATRQVDNSYNSPLHF
v_call: TRBV27
j_call: TRBJ1-6
d_call: .
clone_size: .

cdr3_nt: TGTGCCAGCTCACCAGGCGGGGGGGCCGTCGGGGAGCTGTTTTTT
cdr3_aa: CASSPGGGAVGELFF
v_call: TRBV18
j_call: TRBJ2-2
d_call: TRBD2
clone_size: few

cdr3_nt: TGCGCCAGCAGCGCCACAACAGGGGGGAACACTGAAGCTTTCTTT
cdr3_aa: CASSATTGGNTEAFF
v_call: TRBV5-1
j_call: TRBJ1-1
d_call: TRBD1
clone_size: .

cdr3_nt: TGTGCCAGCAGCTTTGAGTTCACAGGGAACACTGAAGCTTTCTTT
cdr3_aa: CASSFEFTGNTEAFF
v_call: TRBV5-5
j_call: TRBJ1-1
d_call: .
clone_size: .

cdr3_nt: TGTGCCAGCAGTTTGGAGGGCATCACAGATACGCAGTATTTT
cdr3_aa: CASSLEGITDTQYF
v_call: TRBV25-1
j_call: TRBJ2-3
d_call: .
clone_size: .

cdr3_nt: TGTGCCAGTAAAGAAACTAGTAACCGATACTACGAGCAGTACTTC
cdr3_aa: CASKETSNRYYEQYF
v_call: TRBV6-6
j_call: TRBJ2-7
d_call: .
clone_size: .

cdr3_nt: TGTGCCAGCAGCATCACAGAAAGGGGAGGATACGAGCAGTACTTC
cdr3_aa: CASSITERGGYEQYF
v_call: TRBV7-8
j_call: TRBJ2-7
d_call: .
clone_size: .